Each of the 13 T cell receptor beta chains below was sequenced from the same sample in a study of early T cells in non-severe SARS-CoV-2 infection. TCRdb reprocessed the 5' RACE reads via MiXCR and lists one record per CDR3 protein. The table lists roughly 12,000 distinct CDR3 sequences, around 5% of them singletons. Sequencing was done on a sample of whole blood. Source of these receptors: an adult who was a healthcare worker with PCR-confirmed SARS-CoV-2 infection or an uninfected control (not recorded which).

This clonotype was seen more than once but under ten times. J is TRBJ1-2 and V is TRBV7-2; 7 positions agree with TRBD1. Germline V CDR1 and CDR2: SGHTA, FQGNSA. Trimming removed 5 bases from V and 6 bases from J; junction bases left unmatched: 12. The length of the CDR3 is 15 residues. The CDR3 loop is CASSPTARGGHGYTF. CDR3 sequence (DNA): TGTGCCAGCAGCCCCACCGCCAGAGGGGGCCATGGCTACACCTTC.

This clonotype was seen repeatedly, ten times or more. This chain links TRBV6-5 with TRBJ1-4, with D perhaps TRBD1 (5 bases). There are 14 residues in the CDR3. V shed 6 bases and J shed 4 bases, with 12 bases lying between them. CDR1 MNHEY and CDR2 SVGAGI come from the germline V gene. Here the CDR3 reads CASRKQAVNEKLFF. In DNA, the CDR3 is TGTGCCAGCAGAAAACAGGCGGTTAATGAAAAACTGTTTTTT.

This clonotype is medium-sized (0.01 to 0.1%). The chain uses TRBV7-6 and TRBJ2-7, with D possibly called TRBD1 or TRBD2 (6 bases each). V was trimmed by 5 bases and J by 11 bases, leaving 19 bases between them. Germline loops: CDR1 SGHVS, CDR2 FNYEAQ. The CDR3 has 13 amino acids. CDR3 loop: CASSRGSGTPEYF. In DNA form, the CDR3 reads TGTGCCAGCAGCCGGGGGTCAGGGACACCGGAGTACTTC.

There are a few counts of this clonotype. This sequence joins TRBV6-5 and TRBJ1-6; no firm D call. Trimming stripped 2 bases from V and 10 bases from J, with 6 bases between. CDR1 is MNHEY, CDR2 SVGAGI, per germline. This CDR3 comprises 12 residues. Here the CDR3 DNA reads TGTGCCAGCAGTTACGGCAGGTCACCCCTCCACTTT. This gives the protein CASSYGRSPLHF.

This clonotype has a handful of counts. The chain carries TRBV5-1 and TRBJ2-1; 7 bases agree with TRBD2. Per germline, CDR1 SGHRS and CDR2 YFSETQ. J gave up 8 bases and V 4 bases, and 6 bases lay outside the gene matches. This CDR3 is built from 13 residues. This CDR3 is CASSETSAHEQFF. The CDR3 DNA is TGCGCCAGCAGCGAAACTAGCGCTCATGAGCAGTTCTTC.

This clonotype was counted many times. The chain links TRBV12-3 or TRBV12-4 to TRBJ2-5; 9 positions agree with TRBD1. J was trimmed by 9 bases and V by 2 bases; bases with no gene match: 10. This CDR3 region has 15 residues. CDR3 bases: TGTGCCAGCAGTTTATTCCCGGGACAGGGTGGGTCCCAGTACTTC. The encoded protein is CASSLFPGQGGSQYF.

This clonotype was seen at least ten times. The conserved final phenylalanine or tryptophan is absent from the CDR3, which likely points to a read error. The gene calls are TRBV20-1 and TRBJ1-1; D is uncertain. Germline CDR1 reads DFQATT; CDR2 reads SNEGSKA (reference sequence). This CDR3 has 10 residues. The CDR3 DNA reads as TGCAGCCCTACGGGCACTGAAGCTTTCTCT. Amino acid sequence: CSPTGTEAFS.

This clonotype is deemed medium-sized. The chain combines TRBV20-1 with TRBJ1-1; TRBD1 might be the D (6 bases). The germline gives CDR1 DFQATT, CDR2 SNEGSKA (reference sequence). This CDR3 spans 12 amino acids. V lost 6 bases, J lost 5 bases, and 13 bases lay in between. CDR3 nucleotides: TGCAGTGCGAACAGGGTTGGGACTGAAGCTTTCTTT. The encoded protein is CSANRVGTEAFF.

This clonotype showed up many times. The chain recombines TRBV3-1 with TRBJ2-7; no reliable D call. The CDR3 spans 12 residues. With 8 bases removed from V and 2 bases from J, the gap between germline ends came to 10 bases. Germline lookup yields CDR1 LGHDT and CDR2 YNNKEL (reference sequence). CDR3 nucleotides: TGTGCCAGCGCCTACGGGCCCTACGAGCAGTACTTC. It is translated as CASAYGPYEQYF.

This clonotype appeared a few times. The chain joins TRBV6-2 or TRBV6-3 to TRBJ1-1, with TRBD1 matching 7 bases. Germline loops: CDR1 MNHEY, CDR2 SVGEGT. The ends lost 1 base at V and 6 bases at J; junction bases unmatched: 2. The CDR3 length is 13 residues. As DNA, the CDR3 is TGTGCCAGCAGTTACTTCGACAGGGCTGAAGCTTTCTTT. Amino acids: CASSYFDRAEAFF.

Within the sample, this clonotype is medium-sized. V and J are TRBV7-2 and TRBJ2-1, with unresolved D. The CDR3 is made up of 14 amino acids. CDR1 is SGHTA, CDR2 FQGNSA, per germline. Deletions cut 1 base from V and 5 bases from J, with 9 bases between. CDR3 nucleotide sequence: TGTGCCAGCAGCTTAGTGGTCAGCCACAATGAGCAGTTCTTC. It encodes CASSLVVSHNEQFF. Based on the CDR3 plus reference TRBV7-2 and TRBJ2-1, the full variable domain is GAGVSQSPSNKVTEKGKDVELRCDPISGHTALYWYRQSLGQGLEFLIYFQGNSAPDKSGLPSDRFSAERTGGSVSTLTIQRTQQEDSAVYLCASSLVVSHNEQFFGPGTRLTVL.

Within the sample, this clonotype is medium-sized. The chain links TRBV7-3 to TRBJ2-1, with 7 positions matching TRBD1. The V gene's germline CDR1 is SGHTA and CDR2 FQGTGA. The CDR3 covers 12 residues. The V segment lost 4 bases and the J segment 8 bases; nucleotides outside the gene matches: 2. Here the CDR3 reads CASSSGGYEQFF. Written as DNA, the CDR3 is TGTGCCAGCAGCTCAGGGGGTTATGAGCAGTTCTTC.

In this sample, this clonotype turned up a few times. The chain has TRBV3-2 and TRBJ2-1; the D call of TRBD1 is as the table states it, not checked on the DNA. TRBV3-2 is flagged as a pseudogene. The CDR3 spans 15 residues. In nucleotides, the CDR3 is TGTGCCAGCAGCCAAGATTTGGGACCGGAGGATGAGCAGTTCTTC. Translation: CASSQDLGPEDEQFF.